One sample yielded the 14 T cell receptor beta chains listed below, sequenced in a study of graft-versus-host responses after intestinal transplantation. Here immunoSEQ multiplex PCR was the method, and the copy in TCRdb shows in-frame clones only, minus some. The sample yields over 75,000 clones, about 83% seen once. Here the sequenced sample was PBMCs, taken 255 days after intestinal transplant. All receptors derive from a human patient who received an intestinal transplant, so some T cells may come from the graft donor.

V usage is TRBV9 and J usage is TRBJ2-1; 7 nucleotides agree with TRBD2. J lost 7 bases, V lost 4 bases, and 8 bases had no gene match. In germline, CDR1 is SGDLS, CDR2 YYNGEE. This CDR3 comprises 14 residues. In nucleotides, the CDR3 is TGTGCCAGCAGCCCCCGGGGGGTAGTAAATGAGCAGTTCTTC. Amino acid sequence: CASSPRGVVNEQFF.

The DNA of the CDR3 is TGTGCCAGCAGTTACTCGCACCCCGCCGACCTCTCCCAGCAGTACTTC. Amino acids: CASSYSHPADLSQQYF. The chain joins TRBV6-5 to TRBJ2-7; D ambiguous. With 0 bases removed from V and 8 bases from J, the gap between germline ends came to 20 bases. The V gene's germline CDR1 is MNHEY and CDR2 SVGAGI. The CDR3 runs to 16 residues.

The CDR3 reads CASSFRSGDNTEAFF. The CDR3 nucleotides read TGTGCCAGCAGCTTCAGGTCCGGGGATAACACTGAAGCTTTCTTT. V and J are TRBV7-6 and TRBJ1-1; D ambiguous. This CDR3 is 15 amino acids long. V lost 3 bases, J lost 2 bases, and 13 bases lay in between. CDR1 SGHVS and CDR2 FNYEAQ come from the germline V gene.

J is TRBJ1-5 and V is TRBV4-1; D is unresolved. With 0 bases removed from V and 3 bases from J, the gap between germline ends came to 9 bases. CDR1 is MGHRA and CDR2 is YSYEKL in the germline V gene. This CDR3 comprises 15 residues. The CDR3 here is CASSQDRHLNQPQHF. CDR3 in DNA: TGCGCCAGCAGCCAAGATAGGCACCTCAATCAGCCCCAGCATTTT.

The CDR3 DNA reads TGTGCCAGCAGTACCAGGGAAGGTAGCGGTGAGCAGTTCTTC. It codes for CASSTREGSGEQFF. The V call is TRBV6-1, the J call TRBJ2-1; D possibly corresponds to TRBD2 (6 bases). The CDR3 extends over 14 amino acids. Germline lookup yields CDR1 MNHNS and CDR2 SASEGT. The V and J ends lost 5 bases and 9 bases respectively, with 17 bases between them.

The V gene is TRBV27, the J gene TRBJ1-2, with D possibly TRBD1 on 5 matching bases. The V gene lost 4 bases and the J gene lost 7 bases, with 10 bases spanning the gap. Germline values: CDR1 MNHEY, CDR2 SMNVEV (reference sequence). This CDR3 is 12 amino acids long. The CDR3 sequence: CASSSPGGGYTF. As DNA, the CDR3 is TGTGCCAGCAGTTCACCGGGGGGTGGCTACACCTTC.

The chain has TRBV15 and TRBJ2-1; 9 bases are shared with TRBD2. Trimming took 0 bases from V and 0 from J; bases not matched to a gene: 3. Looked up from germline, CDR1 is LNHNV and CDR2 is YYDKDF (reference sequence). This CDR3 is built from 17 residues. The CDR3 DNA reads TGTGCCACCAGCAGAGATGGACTAGCGAGCTCCTACAATGAGCAGTTCTTC. Protein: CATSRDGLASSYNEQFF.

The chain joins TRBV30 to TRBJ1-2; TRBD1 might be the D (5 bases). The CDR3 totals 10 residues. V shed 8 bases and J shed 4 bases, with 8 bases lying between them. Germline V gene sequence: CDR1 GTSNPN, CDR2 SVGIG (reference sequence). The CDR3 spells CAGAFYGYTF. The CDR3 coding sequence is TGTGCCGGGGCATTCTATGGCTACACCTTC.

This clone was counted a few times. The chain is built from TRBV19 and TRBJ2-6; D not resolved. Germline V gives CDR1 LNHDA, CDR2 SQIVND (reference sequence). Trimming took 5 bases from V and 1 from J, leaving 9 bases between them. This CDR3 is 15 amino acids long. In DNA form, the CDR3 reads TGTGCCAGTAGTCCGAAGACGTCTGGGGCCAACGTCCTGACTTTC. It specifies CASSPKTSGANVLTF.

J is TRBJ2-1 and V is TRBV21-1; the listed D gene, TRBD2, was not tested against the DNA. TRBV21-1 is an annotated pseudogene. This CDR3 spans 18 amino acids. CDR3 nucleotide sequence: TGTGCCAGCAGCATGCCCCTATGGACTAGCGGAGACTACAATGAGCAGTTCTTC. It encodes CASSMPLWTSGDYNEQFF.

This sequence joins TRBV5-4 and TRBJ2-7; D is unclear. The germline CDR1 and CDR2 sequences are SGHNT and YYREEE (reference sequence). Trimming shortened V by 2 bases and J by 7 bases, and 13 bases separated the two germline ends. The CDR3 has 13 residues. Written as DNA, the CDR3 is TGTGCCAGCAGCTTTAGGGTAGCAGAGGAGCAGTACTTC. This sequence encodes CASSFRVAEEQYF.

The genes are TRBV5-1 and TRBJ2-3, with D tentatively TRBD2 (5 bases). V shed 2 bases and J shed 2 bases, with 9 bases lying between them. The CDR3 loop spans 14 amino acids. CDR1 and CDR2 from the germline V gene are SGHRS and YFSETQ. Written as DNA, the CDR3 is TGCGCCAGCAGCTTCACCGGGAACACAGATACGCAGTATTTT. Its protein product is CASSFTGNTDTQYF.

The chain has TRBV30 and TRBJ1-6; D may be TRBD1 (5 bases). Germline lookup yields CDR1 GTSNPN and CDR2 SVGIG (reference sequence). This CDR3 has 13 residues. Trimming shortened V by 2 bases and J by 9 bases, and 11 bases separated the two germline ends. For the CDR3, the DNA is TGTGCCTGGAGTAGCAGGGTCGGTTCACCCCTCCACTTT. Protein: CAWSSRVGSPLHF.

The rearrangement links TRBV6-5 to TRBJ1-1; 10 bases are a match to TRBD1. Germline CDR1 is MNHEY and CDR2 is SVGAGI. This CDR3 comprises 15 residues. Trimming cost V 2 bases and J 7 bases; bases outside gene matches: 7. The CDR3 nucleotides read TGTGCCAGCAGTTACCAGCGGACAGGGGGTGTTGAAGCTTTCTTT. Translation gives CASSYQRTGGVEAFF.